This entry describes one T cell receptor (beta chain). CDR3 length: 13 amino acids. V was pared by 4 bases and J by 3 bases, with 7 bases between. From germline, CDR1 is MDHEN and CDR2 SYDVKM. Profiling relied on immunoSEQ multiplex PCR, and the TCRdb table lists in-frame clones only, not all of them. Of about 88,000 clones in the sample, approximately 87% were seen once. The sample originates from a study of OX40 agonist ivuxolimab in advanced cancers. This clonotype was sampled from an adult with an advanced solid tumor such as melanoma, head and neck, liver or kidney cancer. The rearrangement uses TRBV28 and TRBJ1-5; D call uncertain. This sample comprised CD4+ or CD8+ T cells sorted from blood, obtained in a trial of the OX40 agonist ivuxolimab. CDR3 loop: CASSYGANQPQHF. The CDR3 DNA reads as TGTGCCAGCAGTTATGGAGCCAATCAGCCCCAGCATTTT.